These T cell receptor beta chains were read from a single sample in a study of beta chain features in type 1 diabetes. Libraries were prepared by immunoSEQ multiplex PCR; TCRdb keeps only in-frame clonotypes and omits some of them. Of fewer than 250,000 clones listed, 13% to 15% are singletons. The sequenced sample consisted of naive CD4+ T cells from blood. The receptors were gathered from a woman in her thirties or forties in good health. Each CDR3 is given with its conserved first and last residue. D genes are given only for firm matches. For some rows the clone size is stated as once, few or many, or as a class when expanded; others skip it.

j_call v_call d_call clone_size cdr3_aa cdr3_nt
TRBJ2-3 TRBV7-9 TRBD2 few CASSGGGSQYF TGTGCCAGCAGCGGGGGGGGGTCGCAGTATTTT
TRBJ2-5 TRBV7-8 TRBD2 - CASSAGVREGKETQYF TGTGCCAGCAGCGCCGGGGTCAGGGAGGGTAAAGAGACCCAGTACTTC
TRBJ1-1 TRBV6-5 - - CASKGVRAGTEAFF TGTGCCAGCAAGGGTGTGAGGGCGGGAACTGAAGCTTTCTTT
TRBJ1-5 TRBV5-6 TRBD1 few CASSGGTGGNQPQHF TGTGCCAGCAGCGGGGGAACAGGGGGCAATCAGCCCCAGCATTTT
TRBJ1-5 TRBV5-1 - few CASSLNGGEYQPQHF TGCGCCAGCAGCTTGAACGGCGGGGAATATCAGCCCCAGCATTTT
TRBJ1-1 TRBV2 - few CASSVEGGDTEAFF TGTGCCAGCAGTGTGGAGGGGGGGGACACTGAAGCTTTCTTT
TRBJ2-7 TRBV5-4 TRBD1 few CASSPYRGYEQYF TGTGCCAGCAGCCCTTACAGGGGTTACGAGCAGTACTTC
TRBJ2-3 TRBV5-1 - few CASSFGHASTDTQYF TGCGCCAGCAGCTTTGGACACGCTAGCACAGATACGCAGTATTTT
TRBJ1-2 TRBV27 TRBD1 - CASSPNLSGTGSYGYTF TGTGCCAGCAGTCCAAACCTATCCGGGACAGGAAGCTATGGCTACACCTTC
TRBJ1-1 TRBV11-2 - few CASSLVKNTEAFF TGTGCCAGCAGCTTAGTCAAGAACACTGAAGCTTTCTTT
TRBJ1-2 TRBV7-2 TRBD1 few CASSPDRGGNYGYTF TGTGCCAGCAGCCCAGACAGGGGTGGTAACTATGGCTACACCTTC
TRBJ2-3 TRBV25-1 TRBD2 few CASKLAGADTQYF TGTGCCAGCAAACTAGCGGGGGCAGATACGCAGTATTTT
TRBJ2-5 TRBV7-2 - - CASSFRGGRGETQYF TGTGCCAGCAGCTTTAGGGGGGGTAGGGGAGAGACCCAGTACTTC
TRBJ2-7 TRBV5-4 - few CASSLAGTYEQYF TGTGCCAGCAGCTTGGCAGGGACATACGAGCAGTACTTC
TRBJ2-7 TRBV9 - few CASSADSHSYEQYF TGTGCCAGCAGCGCGGACAGCCACTCCTACGAGCAGTACTTC
TRBJ1-1 TRBV18 TRBD1 - CASSPPGTGGDSEAFF TGTGCCAGCTCACCACCCGGGACAGGGGGAGACTCTGAAGCTTTCTTT
TRBJ1-5 TRBV18 - - CASSPSQEEPQHF TGTGCCAGCTCACCGTCTCAGGAGGAGCCCCAGCATTTT
TRBJ1-2 TRBV6-1 - few CASSSRQLYGYTF TGTGCCAGCAGCTCGAGACAGCTCTATGGCTACACCTTC
TRBJ1-2 TRBV6-5 - few CASSVPGNYGYTF TGTGCCAGCAGTGTACCGGGGAACTATGGCTACACCTTC
TRBJ1-6 TRBV6-5 - few CASRPTGIGNSPLHF TGTGCCAGCAGGCCAACAGGGATCGGCAATTCACCCCTCCACTTT
TRBJ2-7 TRBV11-2 TRBD2 - CASSLGGGGPYEQYF TGTGCCAGCAGCTTAGGTGGCGGGGGGCCCTACGAGCAGTACTTC
TRBJ2-5 TRBV2 - few CASIYDRQGREQYF TGTGCCAGCATTTATGATCGACAGGGCCGGGAGCAGTACTTC
TRBJ1-6 TRBV28 - - CASSLYGGLVDSPLHF TGTGCCAGCAGTTTATACGGGGGGCTAGTTGATTCACCCCTCCACTTT
TRBJ2-7 TRBV18 TRBD1 few CASSPATGNSEQYF TGTGCCAGCTCACCGGCGACAGGGAATAGCGAGCAGTACTTC
TRBJ2-3 TRBV4-2 TRBD1 few CASSLSGTGGTDTQYF TGTGCCAGCAGCCTTTCCGGGACAGGGGGCACAGATACGCAGTATTTT
TRBJ2-2 TRBV5-1 - - CASSLGPGRGTGELFF TGCGCCAGCAGCTTGGGCCCTGGTCGAGGGACCGGGGAGCTGTTTTTT
TRBJ2-1 TRBV7-2 TRBD2 few CASTPSGGLEHEQFF TGTGCCAGCACCCCAAGCGGGGGGCTTGAACATGAGCAGTTCTTC
TRBJ2-7 TRBV5-5 TRBD2 - CASSLVSSGGLYEQYF TGTGCCAGCAGCTTGGTTTCTAGCGGGGGGCTCTACGAGCAGTACTTC
TRBJ1-2 TRBV19 TRBD1 - CASWDRWAPNGYTF TGTGCCAGCTGGGACAGGTGGGCACCTAATGGCTACACCTTC
TRBJ1-4 TRBV29-1 - few CSVGAGSNEKLFF TGCAGCGTGGGCGCGGGTAGCAATGAAAAACTGTTTTTT
TRBJ2-5 TRBV5-1 - - CASSLVWGKETQYF TGCGCCAGCAGCTTGGTATGGGGCAAAGAGACCCAGTACTTC
TRBJ1-2 TRBV19 TRBD1 few CASINRGGSYGYTF TGTGCCAGTATCAACAGGGGAGGCTCCTATGGCTACACCTTC
TRBJ1-1 TRBV6-6 - few CASNHAGGGTEAFF TGTGCCAGCAACCACGCGGGGGGCGGGACTGAAGCTTTCTTT